The 24 T cell receptor beta chains given below trace back to one sample, sequenced in a study of shared clonotypes between healthy human individuals. TCRdb's table, derived via immunoSEQ multiplex PCR, lists solely in-frame clones and lacks some. Found here are roughly 530,000 clones, 95% to 97% of them singletons; the top ten hold approximately 0.062%. The sequencing sample was made of naive CD4+ T cells sorted from blood. Subset indicated: CD45RA+ positively selected. Source of these receptors: a woman in her thirties in good health.

The CDR3 sequence is CAWSVVNEKLFF. As DNA, the CDR3 is TGTGCCTGGAGTGTAGTCAATGAAAAACTGTTTTTT. This rearrangement joins TRBV30 to TRBJ1-4; D remains ambiguous. Germline lookup yields CDR1 GTSNPN and CDR2 SVGIG (reference sequence). Between the trimmed V and J ends, which lost 0 bases and 5 bases, there was a span of 4 bases. This CDR3 region has 12 residues. Full variable domain (outside the CDR3, taken from reference TRBV30 and TRBJ1-4): SQTIHQWPATLVQPVGSPLSLECTVEGTSNPNLYWYRQAAGRGLQLLFYSVGIGQISSEVPQNLSASRPQDRQFILSSKKLLLSDSGFYLCAWSVVNEKLFFGSGTQLSVL.

The chain recombines TRBV10-1 with TRBJ2-5; 12 nucleotides align to TRBD2. J lost 5 bases, V lost 4 bases, and 8 bases had no gene match. The CDR3 covers 16 residues. The V gene's germline CDR1 is WNHNN and CDR2 SYGVQD (reference sequence). The DNA of the CDR3 is TGCGCCAGCAGTGGTTCGACTAGCGGGAGTCGGGAGACCCAGTACTTC. Translated: CASSGSTSGSRETQYF.

Note on this clone: Other DNA sequences from this sample encode an identical CDR3 as well. The chain recombines TRBV6-5 with TRBJ2-7, with 9 positions matching TRBD1. The CDR3 is 15 residues long. Germline lookup yields CDR1 MNHEY and CDR2 SVGAGI. V was pared by 0 bases and J by 2 bases, with 2 bases of the junction left unmatched. CDR3 in DNA: TGTGCCAGCAGTTACTCGGGGACAGGGACCTACGAGCAGTACTTC. This gives the protein CASSYSGTGTYEQYF.

This clone was found once. This chain connects TRBV15 to TRBJ2-7, with D perhaps TRBD1 (6 bases). CDR1 LNHNV and CDR2 YYDKDF come from the germline V gene (reference sequence). Trimming removed 0 bases from V and 0 bases from J, with 9 bases in between. There are 15 residues in the CDR3. CDR3 nucleotide sequence: TGTGCCACCAGCAGAGACGCCAGGGGCTCCTACGAGCAGTACTTC. Translating gives CATSRDARGSYEQYF.

V usage is TRBV18 and J usage is TRBJ1-1; D gene ambiguous. The CDR3 spans 14 residues. The germline V and J ends were trimmed by 3 bases and 1 base, with 9 bases remaining between them. CDR1 is KGHSH and CDR2 is LQKENI in the germline V gene. The CDR3 DNA is TGTGCCAGCTCACCGGAGGTGGAGAACACTGAAGCTTTCTTT. This gives the protein CASSPEVENTEAFF.

The genes are TRBV28 and TRBJ1-3; 8 nucleotides line up with TRBD1. The CDR3 consists of 16 residues. Germline CDR1 is MDHEN and CDR2 is SYDVKM. The ends lost 6 bases at V and 0 bases at J; junction bases unmatched: 7. For the CDR3, the DNA is TGTGCCAGCAGCGCGACAGGGGCCTTCTCTGGAAACACCATATATTTT. This sequence encodes CASSATGAFSGNTIYF.

The genes are TRBV27 and TRBJ2-7, with TRBD2 matching over 8 bases. Germline V CDR1 and CDR2: MNHEY, SMNVEV (reference sequence). With V trimmed by 0 bases and J by 1 base, 5 bases remained unmatched. The CDR3 is 16 amino acids. The CDR3 region is CASSLSATSASYEQYF. The CDR3 region has the DNA TGTGCCAGCAGTTTATCCGCGACTAGCGCTTCCTACGAGCAGTACTTC.

This clone is a singleton in its sample. The chain is built from TRBV2 and TRBJ2-7, with TRBD2 identical over 10 bases. CDR3 length: 13 residues. V was clipped by 6 bases and J by 2 bases; unmatched bases: 1. Germline lookup yields CDR1 SNHLY and CDR2 FYNNEI. CDR3 sequence: CASRGLAAYEQYF. CDR3 bases: TGTGCCAGCAGAGGACTAGCGGCCTACGAGCAGTACTTC.

With regard to this clone: The same CDR3 arises from other DNA sequences in this sample as well. This sequence joins TRBV5-1 and TRBJ1-4; TRBD1 might be the D (5 bases). CDR1 SGHRS and CDR2 YFSETQ come from the germline V gene. The CDR3 has 15 residues. V was pared by 0 bases and J by 2 bases, with 8 bases between. The DNA of the CDR3 is TGCGCCAGCAGCTTGGGGGGCGCGACTAATGAAAAACTGTTTTTT. It encodes CASSLGGATNEKLFF.

This clone was recorded once. The V gene is TRBV28, the J gene TRBJ1-2; maybe TRBD1 (5 bases). Germline V gene data show CDR1 as MDHEN and CDR2 as SYDVKM. V lost 8 bases and J 2 bases, leaving 15 bases between the germline ends. The CDR3 has 14 amino acids. The CDR3 spells CASRLGGLNYGYTF. The CDR3 region has the DNA TGTGCCAGCCGCTTGGGGGGATTAAACTATGGCTACACCTTC.

This chain uses TRBV27 with TRBJ1-5, with D unresolved. The CDR3 is made up of 15 amino acids. V was clipped by 5 bases and J by 4 bases, with 15 bases between them. Per the germline V gene, CDR1 is MNHEY and CDR2 is SMNVEV (reference sequence). The CDR3, as DNA: TGTGCCAGCAGTCCAAGAACTTTGGGGAATCAGCCCCAGCATTTT. Translation gives CASSPRTLGNQPQHF.

J is TRBJ2-4 and V is TRBV27, with D perhaps matching TRBD1 (6 bases). This CDR3 region has 15 residues. The V end lost 6 bases, the J end lost 0 bases, and 12 bases lay between the germline ends. The germline V gene has CDR1 MNHEY and CDR2 SMNVEV (reference sequence). The CDR3 region has the DNA TGTGCCAGCAGGCGACAGGCGTTAGCCAAAAACATTCAGTACTTC. It encodes CASRRQALAKNIQYF.

The CDR3 bases are TGTGCCAGCAGCCCCTCCACCCCGGTCGTCACCGGGGAGCTGTTTTTT. Translating gives CASSPSTPVVTGELFF. The chain carries TRBV7-6 and TRBJ2-2; D not certain. CDR3 length: 16 amino acids. The V end was cut by 5 bases, the J end by 4 bases, with 17 bases between. The germline CDR1 and CDR2 sequences are SGHVS and FNYEAQ.

This rearrangement joins TRBV6-5 to TRBJ2-5; a possible D gene is TRBD1 (6 bases). The V end lost 2 bases, the J end lost 3 bases, and 13 bases lay between the germline ends. This CDR3 has 15 residues. Germline values: CDR1 MNHEY, CDR2 SVGAGI. The CDR3 region has the DNA TGTGCCAGCAGTTACAGTACAGGGATCGAAGAGACCCAGTACTTC. This gives the protein CASSYSTGIEETQYF.

The chain recombines TRBV27 with TRBJ2-7; 10 bases line up with TRBD2. The CDR3 totals 13 residues. V gave up 5 bases and J gave up 4 bases; unmatched junction bases: 2. Germline-derived CDR1 and CDR2 are MNHEY and SMNVEV (reference sequence). CDR3 region: CASSLTSGYEQYF. CDR3 DNA sequence: TGTGCCAGCAGTCTGACTAGCGGGTACGAGCAGTACTTC.

CDR3 region: CASSRELPGTSGGEQYF. The CDR3 DNA follows: TGCGCCAGCAGTCGAGAACTTCCCGGGACTAGCGGGGGAGAGCAGTACTTC. This chain connects TRBV5-1 to TRBJ2-7; 14 bases fit TRBD2. Trimming took 5 bases from V and 7 from J; bases not matched to a gene: 14. Germline V gene data show CDR1 as SGHRS and CDR2 as YFSETQ. The CDR3 is 17 amino acids.

This chain uses TRBV7-9 with TRBJ1-4, with D tentatively TRBD1 (5 bases). V lost 2 bases, J lost 7 bases, and 17 bases lay in between. Germline CDR1 reads SEHNR; CDR2 reads FQNEAQ (reference sequence). This CDR3 has 16 amino acids. The CDR3 region is CASSLSGQGVAEKLFF. The CDR3 DNA follows: TGTGCCAGCAGCTTATCCGGGCAGGGAGTAGCTGAAAAACTGTTTTTT.

This clone has a single count. The chain carries TRBV6-6 and TRBJ2-7, with a possible D match to TRBD2 (6 bases). This CDR3 region has 14 residues. V was trimmed by 0 bases and J by 4 bases, leaving 10 bases between them. CDR1 is MNHNY, CDR2 SVGAGI, per germline (reference sequence). Here the CDR3 reads CASSYSRDFYEQYF. CDR3 nucleotides: TGTGCCAGCAGTTACTCCCGGGACTTTTACGAGCAGTACTTC.

This clone was counted once. The CDR3 region has the DNA TGTGCCAGCAGAGCTAACAGGGGAGGAAGGGAGACCCAGTACTTC. Protein sequence: CASRANRGGRETQYF. This chain links TRBV2 with TRBJ2-5, with a possible D match to TRBD1 (7 bases). V gave up 6 bases and J gave up 5 bases, with 19 bases separating them. CDR1 is SNHLY and CDR2 is FYNNEI in the germline V gene. There are 15 residues in the CDR3.

The V and J genes are TRBV18 and TRBJ1-2; D unclear. Trimming took 4 bases from V and 2 from J, leaving 14 bases between them. This CDR3 contains 15 residues. Germline V lookup: CDR1 KGHSH, CDR2 LQKENI. The CDR3 DNA is TGTGCCAGCTCACAAGGCCCGATTATAAACTATGGCTACACCTTC. It translates to CASSQGPIINYGYTF.

The chain carries TRBV7-8 and TRBJ1-3, with D perhaps TRBD1 (5 bases). Per germline, CDR1 SGHVS and CDR2 FQNEAQ. The CDR3 consists of 15 residues. V shed 5 bases and J shed 0 bases, with 11 bases lying between them. The CDR3 loop is CASSPRDLSGNTIYF. The CDR3 DNA reads as TGTGCCAGCAGCCCCCGGGACCTCTCTGGAAACACCATATATTTT.

Notes on this clone: Other nucleotide sequences from this sample produce the same CDR3. The V and J genes are TRBV6-6 and TRBJ2-7; 12 positions agree with TRBD2. Trimming at V came to 0 bases and at J to 2 bases, leaving 2 bases not matched to a gene. This CDR3 region has 16 residues. The germline gives CDR1 MNHNY, CDR2 SVGAGI (reference sequence). In nucleotides, the CDR3 is TGTGCCAGCAGTTACTCGCTAGCGGGAGGGCCCTACGAGCAGTACTTC. The encoded protein is CASSYSLAGGPYEQYF.

V is TRBV7-2 and J is TRBJ2-7; the D call may be TRBD1 or TRBD2 (5 bases each). V lost 4 bases and J 7 bases, leaving 20 bases between the germline ends. CDR3 size: 15 residues. Germline loops: CDR1 SGHTA, CDR2 FQGNSA. CDR3 amino acids: CASSYTGAYGREQYF. DNA of the CDR3: TGTGCCAGCAGCTATACCGGGGCCTACGGTAGGGAGCAGTACTTC.

This rearrangement joins TRBV9 to TRBJ2-2; D is uncertain. The CDR3 contains 16 residues. The V and J ends lost 1 base and 1 base respectively, with 11 bases between them. Germline V gene data show CDR1 as SGDLS and CDR2 as YYNGEE. CDR3 in amino acids: CASSVQTGWNTGELFF. The CDR3 DNA is TGTGCCAGCAGCGTACAAACGGGTTGGAACACCGGGGAGCTGTTTTTT.